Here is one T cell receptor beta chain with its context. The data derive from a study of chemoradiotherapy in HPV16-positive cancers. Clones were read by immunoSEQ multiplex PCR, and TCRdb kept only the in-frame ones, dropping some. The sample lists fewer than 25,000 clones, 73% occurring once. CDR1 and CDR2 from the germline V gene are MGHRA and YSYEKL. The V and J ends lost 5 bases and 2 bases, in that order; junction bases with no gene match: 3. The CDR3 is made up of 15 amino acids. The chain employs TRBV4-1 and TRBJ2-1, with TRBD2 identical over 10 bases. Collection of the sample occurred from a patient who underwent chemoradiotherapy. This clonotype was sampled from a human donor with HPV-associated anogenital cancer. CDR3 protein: CASSTGLATYNEQFF. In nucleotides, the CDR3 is TGCGCCAGCAGCACGGGACTAGCGACCTACAATGAGCAGTTCTTC.